Each of the 2 T cell receptor beta chains below was sequenced from the same sample in a study of technical replicates of blood from a handful of donors. Libraries were prepared by immunoSEQ multiplex PCR; TCRdb keeps only in-frame clonotypes and omits some of them. The data show 95,000 to 100,000 clones, approximately 96% seen once. The sequencing sample was made of T cells isolated from PBMCs. These receptors originate from a human donor in good health.

The rearrangement joins TRBV7-2 to TRBJ1-2; D might be TRBD1 (6 bases). The CDR3 covers 18 residues. Trimming shortened V by 1 base and J by 7 bases, and 25 bases separated the two germline ends. The V gene's germline CDR1 is SGHTA and CDR2 FQGNSA. The CDR3 spells CASSLGRDTVTMWVGYTF. Written as DNA, the CDR3 is TGTGCCAGCAGCTTAGGACGGGACACGGTAACCATGTGGGTTGGCTACACCTTC. The full variable domain, in which reference TRBV7-2 and TRBJ1-2 provide the parts outside the CDR3, is GAGVSQSPSNKVTEKGKDVELRCDPISGHTALYWYRQSLGQGLEFLIYFQGNSAPDKSGLPSDRFSAERTGGSVSTLTIQRTQQEDSAVYLCASSLGRDTVTMWVGYTFGSGTRLTVV.

The rearrangement links TRBV7-8 to TRBJ1-1, with D unclear. This CDR3 has 14 amino acids. CDR1 SGHVS and CDR2 FQNEAQ come from the germline V gene. V lost 0 bases, J lost 0 bases, and 5 bases lay in between. In DNA, the CDR3 is TGTGCCAGCAGCTTAGCGGAGATGAACACTGAAGCTTTCTTT. Translated, it gives CASSLAEMNTEAFF. Full variable domain (outside the CDR3, taken from reference TRBV7-8 and TRBJ1-1): GAGVSQSPRYKVAKRGQDVALRCDPISGHVSLFWYQQALGQGPEFLTYFQNEAQLDKSGLPSDRFFAERPEGSVSTLKIQRTQQEDSAVYLCASSLAEMNTEAFFGQGTRLTVV.